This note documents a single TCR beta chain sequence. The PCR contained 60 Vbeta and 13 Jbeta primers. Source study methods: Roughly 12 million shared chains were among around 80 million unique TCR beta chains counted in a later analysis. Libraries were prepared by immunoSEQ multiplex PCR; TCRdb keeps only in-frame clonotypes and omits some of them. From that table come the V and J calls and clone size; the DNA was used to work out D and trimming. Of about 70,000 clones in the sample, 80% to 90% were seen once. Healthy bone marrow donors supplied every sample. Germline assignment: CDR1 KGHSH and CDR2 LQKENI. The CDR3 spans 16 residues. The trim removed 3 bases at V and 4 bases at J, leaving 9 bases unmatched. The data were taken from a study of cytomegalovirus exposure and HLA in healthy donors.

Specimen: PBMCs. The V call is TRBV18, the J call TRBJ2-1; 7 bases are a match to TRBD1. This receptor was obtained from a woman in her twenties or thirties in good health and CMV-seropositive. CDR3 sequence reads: CASSPPGQLLYNEQFF. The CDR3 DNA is TGTGCCAGCTCACCCCCGGGACAGCTTCTGTACAATGAGCAGTTCTTC.